Given below is one TCR beta chain in context. Antigen: not known. Using immunoSEQ multiplex PCR, the repertoire was profiled, and TCRdb retains in-frame clones only, with some absent. Of approximately 30,000 clones in the sample, approximately 95% were seen once. The data stem from a study of lymphopenia after photon versus proton radiotherapy. Study results and limitations: After the lymphocyte nadir, photon-treated repertoires showed oligoclonal expansion, especially of CD8+ Temra cells. Only patients who died were analyzed for survival; proton advantage is unproven.

After removal of 11 bases from V and 5 bases from J, the junction contained 7 bases not matched to a gene. The CDR3 has 13 amino acids. Germline values: CDR1 MNHNS, CDR2 SASEGT. This receptor was taken from a woman in her fifties or sixties with cholangiocarcinoma. The chain joins TRBV6-1 to TRBJ2-1; 9 bases are a match to TRBD1. The starting material was peripheral blood, obtained from a patient treated with photon-based radiotherapy. The CDR3, as DNA: TGTGCCGGGGAACAGGGGGCCCACAATGAGCAGTTCTTC. Protein product: CAGEQGAHNEQFF.